This TCR beta chain was obtained from a study of post-analysis software for immune sequencing data. Overall study findings and caveats: There were five TRBV segments more frequent in patients than controls, and TRBV5-6, TRBV5-1 and TRBV20-1 were among them.

The TCR beta cDNA libraries carried unique molecular identifiers. One entry per CDR3 protein, called by TCRdb with MiXCR from the PCR reads. This sample has more than 450,000 distinct CDR3 sequences, with 30% to 40% found just once. The table lists this clonotype with a few counts. Its antigen is not known. V was cut by 0 bases and J by 2 bases, with 9 bases left in between. The CDR3 covers 15 residues. CDR1 and CDR2 (germline): SGHDN, FVKESK. The chain combines TRBV14 with TRBJ2-3; no clear D gene. The clonotype was recovered from a girl aged 2 to 17 with multiple sclerosis. The sample consisted of blood. The CDR3 coding sequence is TGTGCCAGCAGCCAAGATGTCTTAGTCACAGATACGCAGTATTTT. It specifies CASSQDVLVTDTQYF.